These T cell receptor beta chains were read from a single sample in a study of T cell repertoires in cytomegalovirus infection. TCRdb used MiXCR to reprocess the reads, holding one entry per CDR3 protein. This sample carries hundreds of thousands of distinct CDR3 sequences, under 45% of them seen once, and the ten largest clones take just under 45%. These receptors' targets are unknown. The material was cultured PBMCs, obtained from culture after CMV antigen stimulation. These TCRs come from a human donor in good health (CMV status not recorded). Some clones in this sample may be carry-over from other donors' samples. Both conserved end residues are part of each CDR3. The D gene is left open where the match is weak. Expanded clones get a size class; other rows say once, few or many, or leave the size out.

v_gene	d_gene	j_gene	abundance	CDR3nt	CDR3aa
TRBV7-8	TRBD2	TRBJ2-6	few	TGTGCCAGCAGCTTAGCCCCCCGGGGGGTGCCCCACTCTGGGGCCAACGTCCTGACTTTC	CASSLAPRGVPHSGANVLTF
TRBV12-3/TRBV12-4	TRBD1	TRBJ1-1	few	TGTGCCAGCAGCCCCCGGACAGGCCAGAACACTGAAGCTTTCTTT	CASSPRTGQNTEAFF
TRBV7-9	-	TRBJ2-3	few	TGTGCCAGCAGTTCTCAGGGGTACCCAGATACGCAGTATTTT	CASSSQGYPDTQYF
TRBV6-2/TRBV6-3	TRBD1	TRBJ2-7	few	TGTGCCAGCAGTTACATGGGCAGGACAGGCGAGCAGTACTTC	CASSYMGRTGEQYF
TRBV7-9	-	TRBJ2-4	few	TGTGCCAGCAGCTTAAGAGACATTCAGTACTTC	CASSLRDIQYF
TRBV6-2/TRBV6-3	-	TRBJ2-1	-	TGTGCCAGCAGTTCCTGGGGTGTGACCTCCTACAATGAGCAGTTCTTC	CASSSWGVTSYNEQFF
TRBV6-1	-	TRBJ1-2	few	TGTGCCAGCAGTGGTACCGGGACGAACTATGGCTACACCTTC	CASSGTGTNYGYTF
TRBV19	TRBD2	TRBJ2-7	once	TGTGCCAGTAGAGGTGGCGGGGGGCCCTACGAGCAGTACTTC	CASRGGGGPYEQYF
TRBV7-9	TRBD2	TRBJ2-1	-	TGTGCCACCCTCGAGCGGGAGTTCGTATACAATGAGCAGTTCTTC	CATLEREFVYNEQFF
TRBV7-9	TRBD2	TRBJ2-3	-	TGTGCCAGCAGTCCCGCGGGAGGGTTTGCAGATACGCAGTATTTT	CASSPAGGFADTQYF
TRBV28	-	TRBJ1-5	-	TGTGCCAGCAGTTTAAACTCAGGATTCAATCAGCCCCAGCATTTT	CASSLNSGFNQPQHF
TRBV10-3	-	TRBJ1-3	-	TGTGCCATCAGTGAGTCCGGGGGGGCCTACTCTGGAAACACCATATATTTT	CAISESGGAYSGNTIYF
TRBV7-8	-	TRBJ2-6	many	TGTGCCAGCAGCTTAGCGGGGTCTGGCAACGTCCTGACTTTC	CASSLAGSGNVLTF
TRBV12-3/TRBV12-4	-	TRBJ1-4	-	TGTGCCAGCAGTAGCCCGGACCGCTCCTCCGAAAAACTGTTTTTT	CASSSPDRSSEKLFF
TRBV11-2	-	TRBJ2-7	-	TGTGCCAGCAGCCCCCACCCCTTCACGTACGAGCAGTACTTC	CASSPHPFTYEQYF
TRBV6-2/TRBV6-3	TRBD2	TRBJ2-5	few	TGTGCCAGCAGTTGGATGAGCGGGAGAAGAGGAGAGACCCAGTACTTC	CASSWMSGRRGETQYF
TRBV6-8	TRBD1	TRBJ1-5	-	TGTGCCAGCCCTCAACAGGCAGGGGGCCCTCGGCCCCAGCATTTT	CASPQQAGGPRPQHF
TRBV6-2/TRBV6-3	TRBD2	TRBJ2-5	few	TGTGCCAGCAGTCAGCCGGGACTAGCGGGGGGAGAGACCCAGTACTTC	CASSQPGLAGGETQYF
TRBV2	TRBD1	TRBJ1-1	-	TGTGCCAGCTACCCACAGGGGCTCTCCGAAGCTTTCTTT	CASYPQGLSEAFF
TRBV7-9	TRBD1	TRBJ1-2	many	TGTGCCAGCAGCCCGACAGGGAACTATGGCTACACCTTC	CASSPTGNYGYTF
TRBV20-1	-	TRBJ1-1	once	TGCAGTGCTAGAGGGGGGGGAGAGGACACTGAAGCTTTCTTT	CSARGGGEDTEAFF
TRBV28	TRBD1	TRBJ2-1	-	TGTGCCAGCAGTCTACCGGGACAGGTTTACAATGAGCAGTTCTTC	CASSLPGQVYNEQFF
TRBV5-5	TRBD1	TRBJ2-4	few	TGTGCCAGCAGCTTAGGGGGACAGGAACGAGCCAAAAACATTCAGTACTTC	CASSLGGQERAKNIQYF
TRBV3-1	-	TRBJ2-1	-	TGTGCCAGCAGCCAGCTGCCGGGACACACTTTGGGTGAGCAGTTCTTC	CASSQLPGHTLGEQFF
TRBV12-3/TRBV12-4	-	TRBJ2-2	-	TGTGCCAGCAGTTTCAAGAGTACCGGGGAGCTGTTTTTT	CASSFKSTGELFF
TRBV12-3/TRBV12-4	TRBD1	TRBJ1-5	-	TGTGCCAGCAGCCCGACAGGGTGGGGTCAGCCCCAGCATTTT	CASSPTGWGQPQHF
TRBV7-6	-	TRBJ2-5	few	TGTGCCAGCAGCTCGGGAAATCTAGAGACCCAGTACTTC	CASSSGNLETQYF
TRBV7-6	-	TRBJ2-1	-	TGTGCCAGCAGCTTAGGTCGGGACGGCAACAATGAGCAGTTCTTC	CASSLGRDGNNEQFF
TRBV4-3	-	TRBJ2-1	-	TGCGCCAGCAGCCAAGCTAGATCCAATGAGCAGTTCTTC	CASSQARSNEQFF
TRBV6-1	-	TRBJ2-3	-	TGTGCCAGCAGCAGAAGTATGTCGGATACGCAGTATTTT	CASSRSMSDTQYF